This TCR beta chain was sequenced in a study of Graves' ophthalmopathy and Graves' hyperthyroidism. PBMCs were isolated from an approximately 10 ml sample of fresh peripheral blood. Trimming at V came to 3 bases and at J to 5 bases, leaving 10 bases not matched to a gene. CDR3 length: 16 amino acids. Germline lookup yields CDR1 ENHRY and CDR2 SYGVKD. The TCR beta CDR3 regions underwent amplification from RNA transcripts. HTBI primers were used in a first-round RT-PCR, which preceded a second-round multiplex PCR. TCRdb re-called the multiplex PCR reads with MiXCR, one entry per CDR3 protein. The sample holds hundreds of thousands of distinct CDR3 sequences; roughly two fifths are singletons and the top ten take 3% to 3.5%.

Material: peripheral blood. The genes are TRBV10-3 and TRBJ2-7, with TRBD1 matching 10 bases. The sequence came from an adult man with Graves' ophthalmopathy. This CDR3 is CAISDQAGTGVDEQYF. CDR3 sequence (DNA): TGTGCCATCAGTGATCAAGCCGGGACAGGGGTAGACGAGCAGTACTTC.